This is a list of T cell receptor beta chains from one sample in a study of T cell repertoires in aging, cancer and after chemotherapy. TCRdb ran MiXCR on the multiplex PCR reads and lists one entry per CDR3 protein. The sample lists thousands of distinct CDR3 sequences, roughly 32% occurring once. The sample consisted of blood. These TCRs come from a human donor in good health. The conserved cysteine and the conserved F or W are not part of the CDR3 here.

V	length	J	CDR3
TRBV19	15	TRBJ1-1	ASSTPGTGNKNTEAF
TRBV14	11	TRBJ1-6	ASSQGGGSPLH
TRBV5-4	13	TRBJ2-7	ASSPGTSGSGEQY
TRBV12-3/TRBV12-4	13	TRBJ2-2	ASSSVTGFIGELF
TRBV29-1	12	TRBJ2-5	SVPSLAGGGTQY
TRBV5-4	11	TRBJ1-4	ASSLAGGEKLF
TRBV6-4	11	TRBJ2-1	ASSGDTLSEQF
TRBV29-1	14	TRBJ1-2	SVEDGEGQGAPGYT
TRBV15	13	TRBJ1-1	ATSTKTGGLIEAF
TRBV29-1	14	TRBJ1-4	SVGSGRGLFNEKLF
TRBV29-1	13	TRBJ1-1	SVDSGWGGVTEAF
TRBV12-3/TRBV12-4	15	TRBJ2-3	ASSHESGLAATDTQY
TRBV4-1	10	TRBJ2-3	ASSQTSDTQY
TRBV6-2/TRBV6-3	12	TRBJ2-7	ASSYRGRDYEQY
TRBV7-9	16	TRBJ2-1	ASTEELAGGLYYNEQF
TRBV18	12	TRBJ2-7	ASSRAGFRDEQY
TRBV27	11	TRBJ2-7	ASSRQASYEQY
TRBV7-9	13	TRBJ2-3	ASSRTSGLTDTQY
TRBV5-4	13	TRBJ1-6	ASSPWTGRNSPLH
TRBV21-1	15	TRBJ2-3	ASTADGLADYTDTQY